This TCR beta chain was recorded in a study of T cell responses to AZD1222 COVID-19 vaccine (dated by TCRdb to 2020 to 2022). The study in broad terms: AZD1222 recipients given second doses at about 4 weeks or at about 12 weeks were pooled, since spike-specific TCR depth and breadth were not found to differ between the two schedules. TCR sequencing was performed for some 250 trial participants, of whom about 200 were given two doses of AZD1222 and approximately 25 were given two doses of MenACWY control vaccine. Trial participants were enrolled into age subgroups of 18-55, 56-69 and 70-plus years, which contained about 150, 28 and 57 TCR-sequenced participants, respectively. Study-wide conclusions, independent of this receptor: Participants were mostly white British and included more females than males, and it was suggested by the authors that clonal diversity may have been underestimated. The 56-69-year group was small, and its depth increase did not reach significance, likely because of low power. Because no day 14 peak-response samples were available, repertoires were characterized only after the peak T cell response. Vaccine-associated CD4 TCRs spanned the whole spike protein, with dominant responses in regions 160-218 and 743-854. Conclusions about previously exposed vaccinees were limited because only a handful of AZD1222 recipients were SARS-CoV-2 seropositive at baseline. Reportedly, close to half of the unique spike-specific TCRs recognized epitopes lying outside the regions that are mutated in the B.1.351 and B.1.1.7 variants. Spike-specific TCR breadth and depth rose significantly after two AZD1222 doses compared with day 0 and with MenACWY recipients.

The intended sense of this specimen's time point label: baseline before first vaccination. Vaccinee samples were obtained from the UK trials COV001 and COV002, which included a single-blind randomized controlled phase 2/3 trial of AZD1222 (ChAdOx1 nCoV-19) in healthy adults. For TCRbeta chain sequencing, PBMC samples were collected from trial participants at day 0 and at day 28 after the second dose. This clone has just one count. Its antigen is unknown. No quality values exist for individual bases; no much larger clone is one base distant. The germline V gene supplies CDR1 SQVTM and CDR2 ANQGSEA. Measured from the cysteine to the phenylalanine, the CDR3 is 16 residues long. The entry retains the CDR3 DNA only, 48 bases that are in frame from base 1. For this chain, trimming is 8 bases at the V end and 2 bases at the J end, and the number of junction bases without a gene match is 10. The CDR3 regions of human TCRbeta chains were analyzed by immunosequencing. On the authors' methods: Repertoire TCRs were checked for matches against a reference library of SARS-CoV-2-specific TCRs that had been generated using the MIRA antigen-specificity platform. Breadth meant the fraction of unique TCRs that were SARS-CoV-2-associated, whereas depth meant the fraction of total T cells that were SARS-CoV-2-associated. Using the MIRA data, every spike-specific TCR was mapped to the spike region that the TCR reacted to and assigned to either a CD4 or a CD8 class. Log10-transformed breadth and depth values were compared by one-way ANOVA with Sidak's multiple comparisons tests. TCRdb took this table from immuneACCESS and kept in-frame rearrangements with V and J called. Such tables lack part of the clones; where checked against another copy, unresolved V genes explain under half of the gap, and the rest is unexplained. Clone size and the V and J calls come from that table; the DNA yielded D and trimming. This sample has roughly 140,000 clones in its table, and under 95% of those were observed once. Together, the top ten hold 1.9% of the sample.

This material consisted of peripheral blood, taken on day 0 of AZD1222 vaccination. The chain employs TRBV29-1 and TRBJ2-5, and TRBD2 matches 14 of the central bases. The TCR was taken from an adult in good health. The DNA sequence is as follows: TGCAGCTCCCGGACTAGCGGGAGGAGGGAGCAAGAGACCCAGTACTTC. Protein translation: CSSRTSGRREQETQYF.